This T cell receptor (beta chain) was identified in a study of T-cell memory formation after mild COVID-19. Broader study findings: A second wave of clones peaked on day 37, and their SARS-CoV-2 specificity went unconfirmed. Prior to infection, memory already included some responding clones, suggesting cross-reactive memory joined. A balance of CD4 and CD8 characterized clones contracting day 15 to 85, whereas later expanders leaned CD4+.

Germline V gene sequence: CDR1 SQVTM, CDR2 ANQGSEA. CDR3 size: 14 residues. Trimming removed 6 bases from V and 2 bases from J, with 15 bases in between. This clonotype came up many times. As yet, its antigen is unknown. TCRdb re-analysed the 5' RACE reads in MiXCR, keeping a single row per CDR3 protein. The sample contains 200,000 to 300,000 distinct CDR3 sequences, roughly 9.4% of which appear only once. The clonotype was recovered from a man between 18 and 35 years old who had mild COVID-19 (a few samples of this study predate the infection). Cell type and time point are not known. The V gene is TRBV29-1, the J gene TRBJ2-3; D tentatively fits TRBD1 or TRBD2 (5 bases each). The sequencing input was PBMCs or a T cell subset sorted from them (not recorded which). In nucleotides, the CDR3 is TGCAGCGTACGCATCCTGGGGGTCACAGATACGCAGTATTTT. It specifies CSVRILGVTDTQYF.